This TCR beta chain was sequenced during a study of cytomegalovirus exposure and HLA in healthy donors. Study summary: The roughly 100 million unique TCR beta sequences, from roughly 170 million T cells, were found by an earlier analysis.

Participants comprised healthy donors of bone marrow. Comment on this clone: Its antigen remains unidentified.

Vbeta (60) and Jbeta (13) primers were used in the PCR. Sequencing used immunoSEQ multiplex PCR; TCRdb keeps in-frame clones, though not all of them. The table includes roughly 160,000 clones, roughly 81% detected once. In germline, CDR1 is MDHEN, CDR2 SYDVKM. This CDR3 has 14 amino acids. Study conclusions and caveats: Later analysis showed TCR association rates varying by HLA locus, highest for DRB1 and lowest for HLA-C.

The chain employs TRBV28 and TRBJ2-5; D possibly corresponds to TRBD2 (7 bases). The end of the DNA aligns better with TRBJ2-7, so the J call may be wrong. The clonotype was recovered from a woman in her forties or fifties in good health and CMV-seronegative. The sample was PBMCs. The CDR3 coding sequence is TGTGCCAGCAGTTTCTCGGGGGGCCTCAACGAGCAGTACTTC. Protein sequence: CASSFSGGLNEQYF.